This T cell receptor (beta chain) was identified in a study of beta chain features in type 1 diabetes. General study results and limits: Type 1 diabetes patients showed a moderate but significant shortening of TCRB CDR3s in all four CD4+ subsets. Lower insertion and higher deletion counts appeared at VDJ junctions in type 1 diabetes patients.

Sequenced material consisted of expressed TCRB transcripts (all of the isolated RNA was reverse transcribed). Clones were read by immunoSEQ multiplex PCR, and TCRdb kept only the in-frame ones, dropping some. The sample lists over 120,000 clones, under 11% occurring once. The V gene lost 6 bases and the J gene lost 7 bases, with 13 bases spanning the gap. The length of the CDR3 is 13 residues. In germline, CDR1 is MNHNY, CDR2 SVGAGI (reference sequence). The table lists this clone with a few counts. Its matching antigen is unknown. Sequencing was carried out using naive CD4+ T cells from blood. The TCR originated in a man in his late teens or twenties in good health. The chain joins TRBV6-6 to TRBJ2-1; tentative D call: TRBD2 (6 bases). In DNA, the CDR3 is TGTGCCAGCAGCTTTAGCGGTCAAAATGAGCAGTTCTTC. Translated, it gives CASSFSGQNEQFF.